The rows below give T cell receptor beta chains drawn from one sample of a study of blood T cell repertoires in COVID-19. Assay used: immunoSEQ multiplex PCR; TCRdb lists only in-frame clones, some missing. The sample includes about 120,000 clones, around nine tenths seen only once; the top ten take roughly 2.2%. Sequences were obtained from peripheral blood. The receptors were gathered from a woman aged 45-59 years with acute or convalescent COVID-19. Both conserved end residues are part of each CDR3. The order of the fields is V gene, J gene, D gene, clone size, CDR3 protein, CDR3 DNA. A D gene is named only where the DNA matches it firmly. Rows may omit the clone size; those that give it use once, few, many or a size class.

>TRBV19|TRBJ2-3|NA|NA
CASSMSSVSTDTQYF
TGTGCCAGTAGTATGTCTAGCGTTAGCACAGATACGCAGTATTTT
>TRBV11-3|TRBJ1-1|NA|NA
CASSRGGITEAFF
TGTGCCAGCAGCAGAGGGGGAATCACTGAAGCTTTCTTT
>TRBV9|TRBJ1-5|TRBD1|few
CASSAGTGGDQPQHF
TGTGCCAGCAGCGCCGGGACAGGGGGCGATCAGCCCCAGCATTTT
>TRBV11-3|TRBJ2-1|TRBD2|NA
CASSSRDYKNEQFF
TGTGCCAGCAGCTCGCGGGACTACAAGAATGAGCAGTTCTTC
>TRBV6-2/TRBV6-3|TRBJ1-1|NA|NA
CASSHRAPNTEAFF
TGTGCCAGCAGTCACAGGGCTCCGAACACTGAAGCTTTCTTT
>TRBV18|TRBJ1-6|NA|NA
CASSPFEGENSPLHF
TGTGCCAGCTCACCTTTCGAGGGAGAGAATTCACCCCTCCACTTT
>TRBV9|TRBJ1-6|TRBD1|NA
CASSVGGTDNSPLHF
TGTGCCAGCAGCGTAGGTGGGACAGATAATTCACCCCTCCACTTT
>TRBV7-2|TRBJ2-5|NA|few
CASSLRVAETQYF
TGTGCCAGCAGCTTACGGGTCGCGGAGACCCAGTACTTC
>TRBV4-1|TRBJ2-6|NA|once
CASSQGPTASGANVLTF
TGCGCCAGCAGCCAAGGCCCAACAGCCTCTGGGGCCAACGTCCTGACTTTC
>TRBV10-3|TRBJ2-1|TRBD2|NA
CAITPRENNEQFF
TGTGCCATCACTCCGCGGGAGAACAATGAGCAGTTCTTC
>TRBV11-3|TRBJ1-6|NA|NA
CASSRGGDSPLHF
TGTGCCAGCAGCCGCGGGGGGGATTCACCCCTCCACTTT
>TRBV3-1/TRBV3-2|TRBJ2-7|NA|NA
CASSQDRRDSTSYEQYF
TGTGCCAGCAGCCAAGATCGGCGGGACAGTACTTCCTACGAGCAGTACTTC
>TRBV5-4|TRBJ2-1|TRBD1|NA
CASNDRGGVTYNEQFF
TGTGCCAGCAATGACAGGGGAGGCGTCACTTACAATGAGCAGTTCTTC
>TRBV5-8|TRBJ2-7|NA|NA
CASSRGFTAYEQYF
TGTGCCAGCAGCCGGGGGTTCACAGCCTACGAGCAGTACTTC
>TRBV6-5|TRBJ1-2|NA|NA
CASSYSEGGGYGYTF
TGTGCCAGCAGTTACTCGGAGGGTGGGGGGTATGGCTACACCTTC
>TRBV6-2/TRBV6-3|TRBJ2-5|TRBD2|NA
CASSPGGTQETQYF
TGTGCCAGCAGTCCGGGAGGTACCCAAGAGACCCAGTACTTC
>TRBV24-1|TRBJ1-5|NA|NA
CATLGGSNQPQHF
TGTGCCACCTTGGGGGGTAGCAATCAGCCCCAGCATTTT
>TRBV5-4|TRBJ1-1|TRBD1|NA
CASSLIPRGWVSEAFF
TGTGCCAGCAGCTTGATCCCCAGGGGGTGGGTGTCTGAAGCTTTCTTT
>TRBV12-5|TRBJ2-3|TRBD2|once
CASGLRGGSPTDTQYF
TGTGCTAGTGGTCTCCGGGGAGGGAGTCCAACAGATACGCAGTATTTT
>TRBV30|TRBJ1-1|TRBD1|once
CAWSDRDTEAFF
TGTGCCTGGAGCGACAGGGACACTGAAGCTTTCTTT